The 24 T cell receptor beta chains listed next were all sequenced from one sample in a study of T-cell memory formation after mild COVID-19. In TCRdb, the 5' RACE reads were re-called with MiXCR into one record per CDR3 protein. The sample lists hundreds of thousands of distinct CDR3 sequences, 25% to 30% occurring once. The sequenced sample consisted of PBMCs or a T cell subset sorted from them (not recorded which). The receptor set was obtained from an adult woman who had mild COVID-19 (a few samples of this study predate the infection). Cell type and time point are not known.

This clonotype showed up just a few times. The chain combines TRBV5-1 with TRBJ2-2; 10 bases match TRBD2. The CDR3 has 15 amino acids. With V trimmed by 4 bases and J by 5 bases, 5 bases remained unmatched. CDR1 SGHRS and CDR2 YFSETQ come from the germline V gene. For the CDR3, the DNA is TGCGCCAGCAGCCCAACTAGCGGGGCAACCGGGGAGCTGTTTTTT. It yields the protein CASSPTSGATGELFF.

This rearrangement joins TRBV5-1 to TRBJ2-3, with D possibly TRBD2 on 6 matching bases. CDR1 and CDR2 from the germline V gene are SGHRS and YFSETQ. V lost 0 bases and J lost 0, with 17 bases in between. The CDR3 covers 18 residues. The CDR3, as DNA: TGCGCCAGCAGCTTGGCCAGGGACTGGATATCTAGCACAGATACGCAGTATTTT. Protein: CASSLARDWISSTDTQYF.

This clonotype showed up just a few times. This sequence joins TRBV7-9 and TRBJ2-1; possible D gene TRBD1, 5 bases. Germline V lookup: CDR1 SEHNR, CDR2 FQNEAQ (reference sequence). The CDR3 has 12 amino acids. Trimming removed 5 bases at V and 9 bases at J, with 11 bases between. The CDR3 coding sequence is TGTGCCAGCAGCCTCGACAGAACTGAGCAGTTCTTC. It codes for CASSLDRTEQFF.

This clonotype was recorded only once. V is TRBV9 and J is TRBJ2-5; D remains ambiguous. Per germline, CDR1 SGDLS and CDR2 YYNGEE. V lost 0 bases to trimming and J lost 3 bases, with 6 bases between them. The CDR3 is made up of 13 amino acids. The CDR3 sequence is CASSVGLEETQYF. CDR3 nucleotide sequence: TGTGCCAGCAGCGTAGGCTTGGAAGAGACCCAGTACTTC.

Only a few counts were recorded for this clonotype. The V gene is TRBV4-1, the J gene TRBJ1-1; no definite D call. The V gene's germline CDR1 is MGHRA and CDR2 YSYEKL. Trimming shortened V by 2 bases and J by 3 bases, and 7 bases separated the two germline ends. The CDR3 is made up of 13 amino acids. This CDR3 reads CASSQKEDTEAFF. In nucleotides, the CDR3 is TGCGCCAGCAGCCAAAAAGAGGACACTGAAGCTTTCTTT.

This clonotype was found many times. The chain has TRBV7-9 and TRBJ2-3, with D possibly TRBD1 on 6 matching bases. This CDR3 is built from 15 residues. Germline values: CDR1 SEHNR, CDR2 FQNEAQ (reference sequence). Trimming left V 5 bases short and J 4 bases short, with 16 bases between. The CDR3 DNA follows: TGTGCCAGCAGCCCGGACAGCTTTACCCCAGATACGCAGTATTTT. Amino acids: CASSPDSFTPDTQYF. Using reference TRBV7-9 and TRBJ2-3 for the parts outside the CDR3, the full variable domain is DTGVSQNPRHKITKRGQNVTFRCDPISEHNRLYWYRQTLGQGPEFLTYFQNEAQLEKSRLLSDRFSAERPKGSFSTLEIQRTEQGDSAMYLCASSPDSFTPDTQYFGPGTRLTVL.

The table lists this clonotype with a few counts. The chain is built from TRBV19 and TRBJ2-1; 7 positions agree with TRBD1. Trimming removed 4 bases from V and 3 bases from J; junction bases left unmatched: 3. The germline V gene has CDR1 LNHDA and CDR2 SQIVND (reference sequence). CDR3 length: 14 amino acids. CDR3 coding DNA: TGTGCCAGTAGTAAACCAGGGGGCTACAATGAGCAGTTCTTC. Protein sequence: CASSKPGGYNEQFF.

The chain uses TRBV5-6 and TRBJ2-2; D could derive from TRBD1 or TRBD2 (6 bases each). Trimming cost V 3 bases and J 7 bases, with 16 bases left between them. Germline V gives CDR1 SGHDT, CDR2 YYEEEE. The CDR3 has 15 amino acids. CDR3 bases: TGTGCCAGCAGCTATCCGGGGGCGCGGAGCGGGGAGCTGTTTTTT. Its translation is CASSYPGARSGELFF.

The chain carries TRBV27 and TRBJ2-2; D ambiguous. Germline CDR1 is MNHEY and CDR2 is SMNVEV (reference sequence). V was cut by 0 bases and J by 8 bases, with 13 bases left in between. CDR3 length: 15 residues. The CDR3 DNA follows: TGTGCCAGCAGTTTATCCTTTGGGTTATCTGGGGAGCTGTTTTTT. The encoded protein is CASSLSFGLSGELFF.

This clonotype was observed at least ten times. The chain couples TRBV12-3 or TRBV12-4 to TRBJ2-2; possibly TRBD1 for D (6 bases). This CDR3 region has 17 residues. V lost 3 bases to trimming and J lost 2 bases, with 16 bases between them. Here the CDR3 reads CASSFLYQGKNTGELFF. CDR3 coding DNA: TGTGCCAGCAGTTTCTTATACCAGGGGAAAAACACCGGGGAGCTGTTTTTT.

The chain employs TRBV27 and TRBJ2-4, with D possibly TRBD2 on 6 matching bases. The CDR3 contains 17 residues. V lost 3 bases to trimming and J lost 0 bases, with 15 bases between them. CDR1 and CDR2 from the germline V gene are MNHEY and SMNVEV (reference sequence). The CDR3 protein is CASSFGTSPLAKNIQYF. The CDR3 coding sequence is TGTGCCAGCAGTTTCGGGACTTCTCCCCTAGCCAAAAACATTCAGTACTTC.

The CDR3 here is CASSSPLRGPNTGELFF. The DNA for the CDR3 is TGTGCCAGCAGTTCCCCCCTCCGCGGGCCGAACACCGGGGAGCTGTTTTTT. The rearrangement joins TRBV27 to TRBJ2-2; a weak D match, TRBD2 (5 bases). In germline, CDR1 is MNHEY, CDR2 SMNVEV (reference sequence). Trimming removed 4 bases at V and 0 bases at J, with 15 bases between. The length of the CDR3 is 17 residues.

This clonotype has a count of ten or more. This chain links TRBV4-3 with TRBJ1-5, with a tentative D call TRBD1 (6 bases). The CDR3 sequence is 15 residues long. V was trimmed by 0 bases and J by 4 bases, leaving 10 bases between them. Germline V lookup: CDR1 LGHNA, CDR2 YSLEER. CDR3 sequence: CASSQDPQGNQPQHF. DNA for the CDR3: TGCGCCAGCAGCCAAGATCCACAGGGAAATCAGCCCCAGCATTTT.

This clonotype was picked up a small number of times. The chain uses TRBV18 and TRBJ2-7, with TRBD1 matching 7 bases. The CDR3 loop spans 14 amino acids. Trimming took 4 bases from V and 7 from J; bases not matched to a gene: 10. Looked up from germline, CDR1 is KGHSH and CDR2 is LQKENI. In DNA form, the CDR3 reads TGTGCCAGCTCACTCGGGACAGAGGTGTTTGAGCAGTACTTC. As protein: CASSLGTEVFEQYF.

The chain joins TRBV5-6 to TRBJ1-1; D unresolved. There are 14 residues in the CDR3. Germline V gene data show CDR1 as SGHDT and CDR2 as YYEEEE. Trimming took off 0 bases at V and 5 bases at J, with 11 bases between the two ends. CDR3 residues: CASSLEWVGTEAFF. The CDR3 region has the DNA TGTGCCAGCAGCTTGGAGTGGGTAGGGACTGAAGCTTTCTTT.

The table lists this clonotype with a few counts. The chain carries TRBV10-3 and TRBJ2-1; no clear D. This CDR3 is 15 amino acids long. Germline V CDR1 and CDR2: ENHRY, SYGVKD. Trimming removed 1 base at V and 8 bases at J, with 15 bases between. The DNA for the CDR3 is TGTGCCATCAGTGAGTACCTCGCGGCACAATATGAGCAGTTCTTC. It yields the protein CAISEYLAAQYEQFF.

This clonotype was recorded only once. Possible read error: a much larger clone is one base away. The genes are TRBV7-2 and TRBJ2-3; 11 bases align to TRBD2. The CDR3 covers 15 residues. Per germline, CDR1 SGHTA and CDR2 FQGNSA. J lost 2 bases, V lost 5 bases, and 3 bases had no gene match. This chain's CDR3 is CASSPTSGTTDTQYF. DNA for the CDR3: TGTGCCAGCAGCCCGACTAGCGGGACCACAGATACGCAGTATTTT.

V is TRBV29-1 and J is TRBJ1-1; D not resolved. In germline, CDR1 is SQVTM, CDR2 ANQGSEA. V lost 3 bases, J lost 0 bases, and 8 bases lay in between. The CDR3 loop spans 13 amino acids. The DNA for the CDR3 is TGCAGCGTTGACGAGGGAATGAACACTGAAGCTTTCTTT. It codes for CSVDEGMNTEAFF. The whole variable domain, filled in from reference TRBV29-1 and TRBJ1-1, reads SAVISQKPSRDICQRGTSLTIQCQVDSQVTMMFWYRQQPGQSLTLIATANQGSEATYESGFVIDKFPISRPNLTFSTLTVSNMSPEDSSIYLCSVDEGMNTEAFFGQGTRLTVV.

The J gene is TRBJ2-2, the V gene TRBV11-2, with 7 bases fitting TRBD2. This CDR3 spans 19 amino acids. V lost 2 bases, J lost 2 bases, and 14 bases stayed unmatched. The germline gives CDR1 SGHAT, CDR2 FQNNGV. The CDR3 region has the DNA TGTGCCAGCAGCTTACCCCCGTGGCGACGGGAGGTTAACACCGGGGAGCTGTTTTTT. It yields the protein CASSLPPWRREVNTGELFF.

The sample holds a few counts of this clonotype. The V call is TRBV29-1, the J call TRBJ1-1; no clear D. V gave up 5 bases and J gave up 1 base, with 5 bases separating them. Germline loops: CDR1 SQVTM, CDR2 ANQGSEA. The CDR3 length is 11 residues. This CDR3 reads CSVIPNTEAFF. The CDR3 DNA follows: TGCAGCGTTATTCCGAACACTGAAGCTTTCTTT.

In its sample, this clonotype was seen a few times. The genes are TRBV10-3 and TRBJ2-7; D may be TRBD1 (6 bases). The V gene lost 11 bases and the J gene lost 1 base, with 15 bases spanning the gap. The CDR3 is 13 amino acids. Germline CDR1 ENHRY, CDR2 SYGVKD. CDR3 sequence: CASSRGDSYEQYF. The CDR3 DNA reads TGTGCCTCCTCCAGGGGCGATTCCTACGAGCAGTACTTC.

This rearrangement joins TRBV4-1 to TRBJ2-3, with 9 bases matching TRBD1. V trimming: 0 bases; J trimming: 4 bases; junction bases outside the gene matches: 14. This CDR3 spans 19 amino acids. Germline CDR1 and CDR2: MGHRA and YSYEKL. The CDR3 loop reads CASSQEYASGTGSSDTQYF. The CDR3 region has the DNA TGCGCCAGCAGCCAAGAATATGCCTCCGGGACAGGGAGTTCAGATACGCAGTATTTT.

The chain recombines TRBV29-1 with TRBJ2-2; D uncertain. The CDR3 length is 12 residues. Trimming took 0 bases from V and 8 from J, leaving 7 bases between them. Germline-derived CDR1 and CDR2 are SQVTM and ANQGSEA. This chain's CDR3 is CSVEDLRGELFF. CDR3 nucleotide sequence: TGCAGCGTTGAAGATCTAAGGGGGGAGCTGTTTTTT.

The table lists this clonotype with a few counts. This chain joins TRBV5-1 and TRBJ1-1; no clear D. The CDR3 is made up of 12 amino acids. V lost 3 bases, J lost 12 bases, and 15 bases lay in between. In germline, CDR1 is SGHRS, CDR2 YFSETQ. The CDR3 region is CASSSDRSGTFF. The CDR3 DNA sequence: TGCGCCAGCAGCTCGGACCGGTCTGGAACTTTCTTT. Full variable domain (missing parts from reference TRBV5-1 and TRBJ1-1): KAGVTQTPRYLIKTRGQQVTLSCSPISGHRSVSWYQQTPGQGLQFLFEYFSETQRNKGNFPGRFSGRQFSNSRSEMNVSTLELGDSALYLCASSSDRSGTFFGQGTRLTVV.